A selection of T cell receptor beta chains follows, all from one sample in a study of T cell changes during pregnancy in multiple sclerosis. Assay used: immunoSEQ multiplex PCR; TCRdb lists only in-frame clones, some missing. Of about 92,000 clones in the sample, over 80% were seen once. The specimen was peripheral blood, collected in the first trimester of pregnancy. The receptors originated from a female donor with multiple sclerosis, enrolled in a pregnancy study. The CDR3 runs from the conserved cysteine through the conserved F or W. Fields, in order: D gene, J gene, V gene, clone size, CDR3 DNA, CDR3 protein. D genes are given only for firm matches. Clone size, where shown, is once, few, many, or a class for clones that have expanded.

. TRBJ2-2 TRBV9 . TGTGCCAGCAGCGTAGATAAGCTCGGGGAGCTGTTTTTT CASSVDKLGELFF
. TRBJ1-4 TRBV27 . TGTGCCAGCAGAGCCCTTCAGGGTAGGGGGTCTTTTTTCGAAAAACTGTTTTTT CASRALQGRGSFFEKLFF
. TRBJ1-5 TRBV19 . TGTGCCAGTAGTATACAAGCTGATCAGCCCCAGCATTTT CASSIQADQPQHF
TRBD2 TRBJ2-7 TRBV27 . TGTGCCAGCACCAGCGGGATCCGTTCCTACGAGCAGTACTTC CASTSGIRSYEQYF
. TRBJ2-5 TRBV11-3 . TGTGCCAGCAGCTTAGGACAGGAACTACAAGAGACCCAGTACTTC CASSLGQELQETQYF
. TRBJ1-2 TRBV30 . TGTGCCGGGAACGACTGGGTGGGTGGCTACACCTTC CAGNDWVGGYTF
. TRBJ1-2 TRBV4-2 . TGTGCCAGCAGCCAAGATGACGGGGTTGGGGGCTACACCTTC CASSQDDGVGGYTF
. TRBJ2-2 TRBV15 once TGTGCCACCAGCAGAGATCCCCCCGCAGGGTGGCTAGTAGGGGACACCGGGGAGCTGTTTTTT CATSRDPPAGWLVGDTGELFF
TRBD1 TRBJ1-1 TRBV2 . TGTGCCAGCAGTGAAAGGACAGGGGCGAGGAGGGGCACTGAAGCTTTCTTT CASSERTGARRGTEAFF
. TRBJ2-7 TRBV2 . TGTGCCAGCAGAGGTAGCCACGAGCAGTACTTC CASRGSHEQYF
. TRBJ1-4 TRBV9 . TGTGCCAGCAGCGTAGCCCCCGGACCGACCAGGGGTGAAAAACTGTTTTTT CASSVAPGPTRGEKLFF
TRBD1 TRBJ2-1 TRBV6-1 . TGTGCCAGCAGTGAGGGACAGGGCTCCTACAATGAGCAGTTCTTC CASSEGQGSYNEQFF